This entry lists 32 T cell receptor beta chains sequenced from one sample in a study of cytomegalovirus exposure and HLA in healthy donors. Researchers ran the PCR with 60 Vbeta and 13 Jbeta primers. Profiled with immunoSEQ multiplex PCR; TCRdb holds only in-frame clones, not every one. Of approximately 140,000 clones listed, over 70% are singletons. The specimen sequenced was PBMCs. The receptors were sampled from a man aged 35 to 55 in good health and CMV-seropositive.

This chain uses TRBV27 with TRBJ1-2; tentatively, D is TRBD1 (6 bases). The V and J ends lost 1 base and 5 bases respectively, with 23 bases between them. The CDR3 is made up of 18 amino acids. The germline V gene encodes CDR1 MNHEY and CDR2 SMNVEV (reference sequence). In DNA, the CDR3 is TGTGCCAGCAGTTTATTTGGCGGTTTTGGGGGCTCGTCATATGGCTACACCTTC. It specifies CASSLFGGFGGSSYGYTF.

V is TRBV10-3 and J is TRBJ2-2; D is perhaps TRBD1 (6 bases). Trimming took off 4 bases at V and 4 bases at J, with 10 bases between the two ends. CDR1 and CDR2 (germline): ENHRY, SYGVKD. The CDR3 contains 14 residues. The CDR3 coding sequence is TGTGCCATCAGTGTGGGGACATCCACCGGGGAGCTGTTTTTT. As protein: CAISVGTSTGELFF.

The rearrangement uses TRBV9 and TRBJ2-6; no definite D call. V shed 0 bases and J shed 0 bases, with 13 bases lying between them. The germline V gene has CDR1 SGDLS and CDR2 YYNGEE. This CDR3 spans 18 amino acids. The DNA for the CDR3 is TGTGCCAGCAGCGTAGCTACAGTAGTATCCTCTGGGGCCAACGTCCTGACTTTC. Protein sequence: CASSVATVVSSGANVLTF.

The CDR3 coding sequence is TGTGCCAGTAGCCCCTGGACAGGGGGGATAGGTGGCAATCAGCCCCAGCATTTT. Its protein is CASSPWTGGIGGNQPQHF. This chain links TRBV19 with TRBJ1-5; 10 bases fit TRBD1. CDR3 length: 18 amino acids. V dropped 6 bases and J dropped 2; count of bases not matched to a gene: 13. Germline CDR1 and CDR2: LNHDA and SQIVND (reference sequence).

This chain uses TRBV5-4 with TRBJ2-5, with 13 positions matching TRBD2. The V segment lost 3 bases and the J segment 5 bases; nucleotides outside the gene matches: 7. Germline CDR1 reads SGHNT; CDR2 reads YYREEE (reference sequence). The CDR3 has 16 amino acids. The CDR3 region is CASSYGLAGAQETQYF. CDR3 sequence (DNA): TGTGCCAGCAGCTACGGACTAGCGGGGGCCCAGGAGACCCAGTACTTC.

This clone showed up just a few times. The rearrangement links TRBV4-1 to TRBJ1-2; TRBD1 agrees at 7 bases. V lost 6 bases, J lost 0 bases, and 13 bases stayed unmatched. The CDR3 covers 17 residues. Germline V gives CDR1 MGHRA, CDR2 YSYEKL. CDR3 in DNA: TGCGCCAGCAGGCTCGTAGGAGGGGGCGGAACTAACTATGGCTACACCTTC. It translates to CASRLVGGGGTNYGYTF.

This clone turned up a few times. The V and J genes are TRBV4-2 and TRBJ2-7, with 9 bases matching TRBD1. The germline gives CDR1 LGHNA, CDR2 YNFKEQ. V was clipped by 0 bases and J by 3 bases; unmatched bases: 6. CDR3 length: 16 residues. The CDR3 nucleotides read TGTGCCAGCAGCCAAGAATTAAGGACAGGGGACTACGAGCAGTACTTC. Residues: CASSQELRTGDYEQYF.

There are a few counts of this clone. The genes are TRBV11-2 and TRBJ2-3, with TRBD2 matching 8 bases. This CDR3 has 16 amino acids. Germline values: CDR1 SGHAT, CDR2 FQNNGV. The junction had 10 bases not matched to a gene; V was cut back by 4 bases and J by 4 bases. The CDR3 spells CASSSPRSGGPDTQYF. As DNA, the CDR3 is TGTGCCAGCAGCTCCCCCCGCAGCGGGGGCCCAGATACGCAGTATTTT. The whole variable domain, remainder taken from reference TRBV11-2 and TRBJ2-3, is EAGVAQSPRYKIIEKRQSVAFWCNPISGHATLYWYQQILGQGPKLLIQFQNNGVVDDSQLPKDRFSAERLKGVDSTLKIQPAKLEDSAVYLCASSSPRSGGPDTQYFGPGTRLTVL.

This chain's CDR3 is CASSQDHFYLGDQPQHF. The CDR3, as DNA: TGCGCCAGCAGCCAAGATCATTTCTATTTAGGGGATCAGCCCCAGCATTTT. This chain connects TRBV4-3 to TRBJ1-5; possibly TRBD1 for D (5 bases). Germline V CDR1 and CDR2: LGHNA, YSLEER. The V end was cut by 0 bases, the J end by 5 bases, with 17 bases between. This CDR3 is built from 17 residues.

This clone occurred a few times. The rearrangement links TRBV11-2 to TRBJ2-2, with D tentatively TRBD1 (5 bases). This CDR3 is built from 15 residues. In germline, CDR1 is SGHAT, CDR2 FQNNGV. V gave up 1 base and J gave up 5 bases, with 11 bases separating them. As DNA, the CDR3 is TGTGCCAGCAGCTTAGTCAGGGTTGGTACCGGGGAGCTGTTTTTT. Translation: CASSLVRVGTGELFF.

V is TRBV30 and J is TRBJ2-3; 7 bases agree with TRBD2. J was trimmed by 7 bases and V by 7 bases; bases with no gene match: 11. CDR1 and CDR2 from the germline V gene are GTSNPN and SVGIG (reference sequence). CDR3 length: 13 amino acids. CDR3 region: CALSGGSPNTQYF. CDR3 sequence (DNA): TGTGCCTTGAGCGGCGGGAGTCCAAATACGCAGTATTTT.

The chain uses TRBV25-1 and TRBJ1-4; 8 nucleotides line up with TRBD1. The germline V gene has CDR1 MGHDK and CDR2 SYGVNS. CDR3 length: 15 residues. Losses at the gene ends were 5 bases for V and 8 bases for J; bases not matched to a gene: 10. In DNA form, the CDR3 reads TGTGCCAGCAGTCCTCGGACAGGGCAAGGAGAAAAACTGTTTTTT. Its translation is CASSPRTGQGEKLFF.

With regard to this clone: Different DNA sequences within this sample yield the same CDR3. The CDR3 region is CAWSRPGYEQFF. The CDR3 bases are TGTGCCTGGAGTCGGCCGGGGTATGAGCAGTTCTTC. The V and J genes are TRBV30 and TRBJ2-1, with D possibly matching TRBD2 (5 bases). Germline CDR1 and CDR2: GTSNPN and SVGIG (reference sequence). V was clipped by 2 bases and J by 8 bases, with 10 bases between them. This CDR3 region has 12 residues.

This clone appeared a single time. The DNA for the CDR3 is TGTGCCAGCAGCGTAGCAGGGGATGGGTACGAGCAGTACTTC. This gives the protein CASSVAGDGYEQYF. V gene TRBV9 combines with J gene TRBJ2-7; a weak D match, TRBD1 (6 bases). Per germline, CDR1 SGDLS and CDR2 YYNGEE. Trimming shortened V by 0 bases and J by 4 bases, and 11 bases separated the two germline ends. CDR3 length: 14 residues.

This clone was seen only once. The chain employs TRBV18 and TRBJ1-1; D gene unclear. From germline, CDR1 is KGHSH and CDR2 LQKENI. V was clipped by 3 bases and J by 4 bases, with 15 bases between them. The length of the CDR3 is 15 residues. CDR3 bases: TGTGCCAGCTCACCCATCCTTAGAGGGAGCACTGAAGCTTTCTTT. It specifies CASSPILRGSTEAFF. The variable domain in full, with the rest retrieved from reference TRBV18 and TRBJ1-1, is NAGVMQNPRHLVRRRGQEARLRCSPMKGHSHVYWYRQLPEEGLKFMVYLQKENIIDESGMPKERFSAEFPKEGPSILRIQQVVRGDSAAYFCASSPILRGSTEAFFGQGTRLTVV.

The rearrangement joins TRBV6-5 to TRBJ2-5; TRBD2 matches 8 bases. This CDR3 has 14 residues. The germline V gene has CDR1 MNHEY and CDR2 SVGAGI. The V and J ends lost 1 base and 4 bases, in that order; junction bases with no gene match: 2. The CDR3 region has the DNA TGTGCCAGCAGTTACTTCGGGGGGGGAGAGACCCAGTACTTC. Residues: CASSYFGGGETQYF.

The chain has TRBV7-9 and TRBJ2-3, with TRBD1 as a possible D gene (5 bases). V shed 1 base and J shed 2 bases, with 10 bases lying between them. This CDR3 is built from 15 residues. Germline values: CDR1 SEHNR, CDR2 FQNEAQ (reference sequence). The CDR3 sequence: CASSLEGRVTDTQYF. For the CDR3, the DNA is TGTGCCAGCAGCTTAGAAGGCAGGGTCACAGATACGCAGTATTTT.

The chain is built from TRBV6-7 and TRBJ2-1; D may be TRBD1 (6 bases). TRBV6-7 counts as an open reading frame of uncertain function. This CDR3 is built from 16 residues. V was clipped by 2 bases and J by 10 bases, with 21 bases between them. CDR3 amino acids: CASSYPTGPSLREQFF. The CDR3 DNA reads TGTGCCAGCAGTTACCCTACAGGGCCCTCCTTGAGGGAGCAGTTCTTC.

V and J are TRBV2 and TRBJ2-2; D perhaps matches TRBD2 (6 bases). The CDR3 is made up of 15 amino acids. The germline gives CDR1 SNHLY, CDR2 FYNNEI. Trimming removed 7 bases from V and 3 bases from J, with 15 bases in between. The CDR3 bases are TGTGCCAGCAATCTAGGGGACTTTCACACCGGGGAGCTGTTTTTT. Translating it yields CASNLGDFHTGELFF.

The CDR3 protein is CASSYSGTTYEQYF. CDR3 DNA: TGTGCCAGCAGTTATAGCGGGACCACCTACGAGCAGTACTTC. The genes are TRBV14 and TRBJ2-7; 8 positions match TRBD2. Germline CDR1 and CDR2: SGHDN and FVKESK. The CDR3 has 14 residues. The V gene end was trimmed by 6 bases and the J gene end by 2 bases; junction bases not matched to a gene: 6.

This clone appeared a few times. The chain has TRBV7-2 and TRBJ1-3; D may be TRBD1 (6 bases). The CDR3 contains 14 residues. Germline V CDR1 and CDR2: SGHTA, FQGNSA. Trimming took 2 bases from V and 3 from J, leaving 8 bases between them. CDR3 amino acids: CASSLRGIGNTIYF. The CDR3 DNA follows: TGTGCCAGCAGCTTAAGGGGGATTGGAAACACCATATATTTT. The variable domain in full, completed from reference TRBV7-2 and TRBJ1-3, reads GAGVSQSPSNKVTEKGKDVELRCDPISGHTALYWYRQSLGQGLEFLIYFQGNSAPDKSGLPSDRFSAERTGGSVSTLTIQRTQQEDSAVYLCASSLRGIGNTIYFGEGSWLTVV.

The chain is built from TRBV14 and TRBJ1-2; D is uncertain. The germline V gene encodes CDR1 SGHDN and CDR2 FVKESK. The CDR3 length is 13 residues. Trimming took 0 bases from V and 5 from J, leaving 7 bases between them. The CDR3 loop is CASSQELNYGYTF. The CDR3 nucleotides are TGTGCCAGCAGCCAAGAACTGAATTATGGCTACACCTTC.

The CDR3 DNA follows: TGTGCCAGCAGTTCCGGGGACAGGGTGGGTGGCTACACCTTC. Its translation is CASSSGDRVGGYTF. V usage is TRBV27 and J usage is TRBJ1-2, with TRBD1 matching 9 bases. J gave up 7 bases and V 4 bases, and 7 bases lay outside the gene matches. The CDR3 extends over 14 amino acids. Germline V gives CDR1 MNHEY, CDR2 SMNVEV (reference sequence).

The chain combines TRBV6-4 with TRBJ1-2; D might be TRBD1 (5 bases). Per germline, CDR1 MRHNA and CDR2 SNTAGT. Between the trimmed V and J ends, which lost 0 bases and 4 bases, there was a span of 15 bases. The CDR3 has 16 amino acids. The CDR3 loop is CASSDSNRGEGYGYTF. The CDR3 DNA reads as TGTGCCAGCAGTGACTCGAATCGGGGGGAAGGCTATGGCTACACCTTC.

The chain has TRBV7-9 and TRBJ1-1, with D perhaps matching TRBD1 (6 bases). Per the germline V gene, CDR1 is SEHNR and CDR2 is FQNEAQ (reference sequence). The V end was cut by 1 base, the J end by 5 bases, with 11 bases between. The CDR3 is 14 residues long. CDR3 protein: CASSLEGVVTEAFF. The CDR3 region has the DNA TGTGCCAGCAGCTTAGAGGGGGTGGTTACTGAAGCTTTCTTT. Based on the CDR3 plus reference TRBV7-9 and TRBJ1-1, the full variable domain is DTGVSQNPRHKITKRGQNVTFRCDPISEHNRLYWYRQTLGQGPEFLTYFQNEAQLEKSRLLSDRFSAERPKGSFSTLEIQRTEQGDSAMYLCASSLEGVVTEAFFGQGTRLTVV.

The V and J genes are TRBV7-8 and TRBJ1-1; D gene ambiguous. The CDR3 covers 13 residues. Trimming shortened V by 2 bases and J by 5 bases, and 9 bases separated the two germline ends. Germline V gives CDR1 SGHVS, CDR2 FQNEAQ. The CDR3 DNA is TGTGCCAGCAGCTTATATGTCGGGACTGAAGCTTTCTTT. Its translation is CASSLYVGTEAFF.

J is TRBJ2-6 and V is TRBV6-5; a possible D gene is TRBD2 (6 bases). CDR3 length: 15 residues. From germline, CDR1 is MNHEY and CDR2 SVGAGI. V was clipped by 8 bases and J by 4 bases, with 15 bases between them. The CDR3 DNA reads as TGTGCCAGCGCTCCCGGAGGGTTCGGGGCCAACGTCCTGACTTTC. Translating it yields CASAPGGFGANVLTF.

V and J are TRBV6-5 and TRBJ2-7; D may be TRBD2 (5 bases). Trimming left V 1 base short and J 3 bases short, with 7 bases between. This CDR3 is built from 13 residues. CDR1 and CDR2 from the germline V gene are MNHEY and SVGAGI. The CDR3 here is CASSYYRGYEQYF. The CDR3 region has the DNA TGTGCCAGCAGTTACTATCGGGGCTACGAGCAGTACTTC.

CDR3 nucleotide sequence: TGTGCCAGCAGCTTAGGATCTACAGGGGTTAGCAATCAGCCCCAGCATTTT. Its translation is CASSLGSTGVSNQPQHF. V and J are TRBV7-6 and TRBJ1-5, with 7 bases identical to TRBD1. CDR3 size: 17 residues. With V trimmed by 1 base and J by 0 bases, 6 bases remained unmatched. Germline lookup yields CDR1 SGHVS and CDR2 FNYEAQ.

This clone came up a few times. The rearrangement joins TRBV2 to TRBJ1-1; a weak D match, TRBD1 (6 bases). CDR3 length equals 10 residues. V gave up 8 bases and J gave up 6 bases, with 7 bases separating them. Germline CDR1 SNHLY, CDR2 FYNNEI. CDR3 loop: CASGGAEAFF. The CDR3 nucleotides are TGTGCCAGCGGGGGCGCTGAAGCTTTCTTT.

The chain has TRBV5-6 and TRBJ1-2; 7 bases map to TRBD1. Germline lookup yields CDR1 SGHDT and CDR2 YYEEEE. V lost 4 bases, J lost 6 bases, and 9 bases stayed unmatched. The CDR3 extends over 14 amino acids. The CDR3, as DNA: TGTGCCAGCAGCCGAGACAGGGCTTGGAATGGCTACACCTTC. This gives the protein CASSRDRAWNGYTF.

A remark on this clone: One end of the junction does not line up with germline, which may come from a read error. The genes are TRBV6-5 and TRBJ2-3; TRBD1 might be the D (6 bases). CDR3 length equals 14 residues. CDR1 is MNHEY, CDR2 SVGAGI, per germline. This CDR3 is CASRGQGNSDTQYF. The CDR3 DNA reads as TGTGCCAGCAGGGGGCAGGGGAATTCAGATACGCAATATTTT.